This TCR beta chain was sequenced during a study of blood T cell repertoires in COVID-19. Study as a whole: PBMCs, B-cell-depleted T cells, or T cells were the source of the cDNA or gDNA that made up the material.

Measured with immunoSEQ multiplex PCR; TCRdb has only the in-frame clones, and not every one. The sample includes about 190,000 clones, around 90% of them seen just once. V shed 10 bases, J shed 0 bases, and the junction held 11 bases outside the gene matches. The germline CDR1 and CDR2 sequences are WNHNN and SYGVQD (reference sequence). The CDR3 extends over 15 amino acids. The origin of this receptor is a middle-aged man with acute or convalescent COVID-19. Sequencing was performed on peripheral blood. This chain uses TRBV10-1 with TRBJ1-1; 7 nucleotides match TRBD1. CDR3 residues: CATPTGAYMNTEAFF. CDR3 coding DNA: TGCGCCACCCCAACAGGGGCCTACATGAACACTGAAGCTTTCTTT.